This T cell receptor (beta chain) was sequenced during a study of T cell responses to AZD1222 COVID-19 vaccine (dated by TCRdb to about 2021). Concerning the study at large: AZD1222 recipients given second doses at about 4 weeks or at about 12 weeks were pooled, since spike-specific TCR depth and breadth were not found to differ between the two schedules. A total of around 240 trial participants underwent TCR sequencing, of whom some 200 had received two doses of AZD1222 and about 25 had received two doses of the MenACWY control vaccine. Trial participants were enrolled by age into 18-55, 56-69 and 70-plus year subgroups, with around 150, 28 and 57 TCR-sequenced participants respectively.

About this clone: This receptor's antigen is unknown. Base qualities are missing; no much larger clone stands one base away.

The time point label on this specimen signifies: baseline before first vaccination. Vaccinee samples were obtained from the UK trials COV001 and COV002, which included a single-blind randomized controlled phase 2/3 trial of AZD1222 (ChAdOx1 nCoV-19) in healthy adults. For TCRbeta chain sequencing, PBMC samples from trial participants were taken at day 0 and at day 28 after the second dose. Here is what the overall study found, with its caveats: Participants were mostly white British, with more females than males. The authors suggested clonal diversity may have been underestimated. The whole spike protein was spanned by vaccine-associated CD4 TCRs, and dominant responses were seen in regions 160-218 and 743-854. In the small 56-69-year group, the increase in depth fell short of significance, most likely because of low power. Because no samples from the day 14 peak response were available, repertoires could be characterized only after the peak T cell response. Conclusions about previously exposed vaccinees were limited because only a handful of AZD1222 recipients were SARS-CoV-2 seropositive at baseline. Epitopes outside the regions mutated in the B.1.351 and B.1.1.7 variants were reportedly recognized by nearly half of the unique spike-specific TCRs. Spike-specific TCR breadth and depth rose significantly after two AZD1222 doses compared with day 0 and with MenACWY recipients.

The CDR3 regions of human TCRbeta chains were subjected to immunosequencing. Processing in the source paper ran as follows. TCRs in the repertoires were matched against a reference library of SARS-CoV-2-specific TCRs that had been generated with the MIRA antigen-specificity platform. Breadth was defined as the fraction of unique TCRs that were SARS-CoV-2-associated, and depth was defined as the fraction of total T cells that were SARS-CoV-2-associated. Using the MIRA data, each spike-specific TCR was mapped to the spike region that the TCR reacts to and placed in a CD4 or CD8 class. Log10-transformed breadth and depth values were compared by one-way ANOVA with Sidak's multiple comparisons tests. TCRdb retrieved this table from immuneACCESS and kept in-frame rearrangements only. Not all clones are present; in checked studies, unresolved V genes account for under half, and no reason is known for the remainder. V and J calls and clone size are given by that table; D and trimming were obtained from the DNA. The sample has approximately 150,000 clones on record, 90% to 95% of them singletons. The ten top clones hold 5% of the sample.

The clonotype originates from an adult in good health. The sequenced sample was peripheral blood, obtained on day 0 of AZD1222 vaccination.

The DNA is TGTGCCAGCAGGAAGGACAGCTACAATGAGCAGTTCTTC. The resulting protein is CASRKDSYNEQFF. The chain employs TRBV6-5 and TRBJ2-1; the D gene is perhaps TRBD1, from 6 matching bases. The V and J ends are trimmed by 6 bases and 3 bases, leaving 9 bases between them. The CDR3 numbers 13 residues from cysteine through phenylalanine. Only the CDR3 part of the read is kept: 39 bases, read in frame from the first base. CDR1 and CDR2, looked up from the germline V gene, are MNHEY and SVGAGI.